This is a list of T cell receptor beta chains from one sample in a study of shared clonotypes between healthy human individuals. Here immunoSEQ multiplex PCR was the method, and the copy in TCRdb shows in-frame clones only, minus some. The sample lists roughly 2.1 million clones, 90% to 95% occurring once. Sequences were obtained from naive CD8+ T cells from PBMCs. The receptors stem from a man aged 18 to 30 in good health. Some clones in this sample may be carry-over from other donors' samples. Each CDR3 is given with its conserved first and last residue. D genes are given only for firm matches. Clone size is shown for a subset of rows, as once, few, many or a class of expanded clone.

.,TRBJ2-7,.,TRBV6-6,TGTGCCAGCACTTCGGGGAGGACAGTTTTCTACGAGCAGTACTTC,CASTSGRTVFYEQYF
.,TRBJ2-2,.,TRBV7-2,TGTGCCAGCAGCTTAGCCAGGGGGAACACCGGGGAGCTGTTTTTT,CASSLARGNTGELFF
.,TRBJ2-7,.,TRBV5-1,TGCGCCAGCAGCTGGTCAGGGCTCGCCTACGAGCAGTACTTC,CASSWSGLAYEQYF
.,TRBJ1-4,.,TRBV6-5,TGTGCCAGCAGTTACTCGAATGAGGAAAAACTGTTTTTT,CASSYSNEEKLFF
.,TRBJ2-7,TRBD2,TRBV7-9,TGTGCCAGCAGCCCCGCCGGGACTAGCGGGAAAGATTTCTACGAGCAGTACTTC,CASSPAGTSGKDFYEQYF
.,TRBJ1-2,TRBD1,TRBV30,TGTGCCTGGAGTTTGGGACAGTATCACTATGGCTACACCTTC,CAWSLGQYHYGYTF
.,TRBJ1-6,.,TRBV15,TGTGCCACCAGCAGATCACGGGGGCATTCACCCCTCCACTTT,CATSRSRGHSPLHF
.,TRBJ2-1,.,TRBV7-6,TGTGCCAGCAGCTTAGACTCGATCGACTCCGTCGGCAATGAGCAGTTCTTC,CASSLDSIDSVGNEQFF
.,TRBJ2-7,TRBD1,TRBV27,TGTGCCAGCAGGGAACAGGGGTCCTGGGACTACGAGCAGTACTTC,CASREQGSWDYEQYF
.,TRBJ1-1,TRBD1,TRBV29-1,TGCAGCGTTGAGCGGGACAGTAGTTACACTGAAGCTTTCTTT,CSVERDSSYTEAFF
.,TRBJ2-7,.,TRBV12-2,TGTGCAAGTCGCTCCCGGGGGAGGGAGACCCACGAGCAGTACTTC,CASRSRGRETHEQYF
.,TRBJ2-5,.,TRBV5-6,TGTGCCAGCAGCACGCCGGATGGGACCCAGTACTTC,CASSTPDGTQYF
.,TRBJ2-7,TRBD1,TRBV28,TGTGCCAGCAGAAGGGACAGGGGCGTCTACGAGCAGTACTTC,CASRRDRGVYEQYF
.,TRBJ1-5,.,TRBV28,TGTGCCAGCAAACACAGGGTTAGCAATCAGCCCCAGCATTTT,CASKHRVSNQPQHF
.,TRBJ2-4,.,TRBV27,TGTGCCAGCAGTTTCATCGGGGCTCAAAACATTCAGTACTTC,CASSFIGAQNIQYF
.,TRBJ2-7,.,TRBV10-2,TGCGCCAGCAGCTGGGACCGCGTAGCCTACGAGCAGTACTTC,CASSWDRVAYEQYF
.,TRBJ1-1,.,TRBV5-1,TGCGCCAGCAGCTTGGACCAGATTGAAGCTTTCTTT,CASSLDQIEAFF
.,TRBJ1-1,.,TRBV6-5,TGTGCCAGCAGTTACTCAACCGGGACGGAGAACACTGAAGCTTTCTTT,CASSYSTGTENTEAFF
.,TRBJ2-6,.,TRBV5-1,TGCGCCAGCAGCTTGCACGGGGGGGCCAACGTCCTGACTTTC,CASSLHGGANVLTF
.,TRBJ2-7,.,TRBV6-6,TGTGCCAGCAGTTACTCGGCGGGGTACGAGCAGTACTTC,CASSYSAGYEQYF
.,TRBJ1-6,.,TRBV30,TGTGCCTGGGAGGGCATACCTAATTCACCCCTCCACTTT,CAWEGIPNSPLHF
.,TRBJ2-7,.,TRBV28,TGTGCCAGCAGTTTCCAACGGGGAGCCTACGAGCAGTACTTC,CASSFQRGAYEQYF
.,TRBJ1-4,.,TRBV7-9,TGTGCCAGCAGCTTTTTGGAAGGGTATAATGAAAAACTGTTTTTT,CASSFLEGYNEKLFF
.,TRBJ2-3,.,TRBV13,TGTGCCAGCAGCTTAGGAGTGAGCGCAGATACGCAGTATTTT,CASSLGVSADTQYF
.,TRBJ2-1,.,TRBV7-9,TGTGCCAGCAGAATCGATGAGCAGTTCTTC,CASRIDEQFF
.,TRBJ2-2,TRBD2,TRBV6-6,TGTGCCATTTCCGGGACTAGCGGCACCGGGGAGCTGTTTTTT,CAISGTSGTGELFF
.,TRBJ2-3,.,TRBV5-6,TGTGCCAGCAGCTTGGGACCCAGGGGAGCAGATACGCAGTATTTT,CASSLGPRGADTQYF
.,TRBJ2-5,.,TRBV7-9,TGTGCCAGCAGCGTCTATCCCGGGACTGTGGAGACCCAGTACTTC,CASSVYPGTVETQYF
few,TRBJ1-5,.,TRBV29-1,TGCAGCGTTCCCAAGACGGATAGCAATCAGCCCCAGCATTTT,CSVPKTDSNQPQHF
.,TRBJ1-5,.,TRBV19,TGTGCCAGTAGTATAGTGACGGGCCGTTTGTCAAATCAGCCCCAGCATTTT,CASSIVTGRLSNQPQHF
.,TRBJ2-4,.,TRBV7-9,TGTGCCAGCAGCGCACCCAGTGGCAAAAACATTCAGTACTTC,CASSAPSGKNIQYF
.,TRBJ2-1,TRBD2,TRBV9,TGTGCCAGCAGTTCCACTAGCGGGAGCGGAGGTGAGCAGTTCTTC,CASSSTSGSGGEQFF
.,TRBJ1-2,.,TRBV4-3,TGCGCCAGCAGCCAAGACAGGGTTGGGAACTATGGCTACACCTTC,CASSQDRVGNYGYTF
.,TRBJ2-7,.,TRBV15,TGTGCCACCAGCATAGGTGGCGAGAACGAGCAGTACTTC,CATSIGGENEQYF
.,TRBJ2-2,.,TRBV7-3,TGTGCCAGCAGCGTTCGCGACGGGGAGCTGTTTTTT,CASSVRDGELFF
.,TRBJ2-2,.,TRBV27,TGTGCCAGCAGTATCGCGCCACCCGGGGAGCTGTTTTTT,CASSIAPPGELFF
.,TRBJ2-4,.,TRBV4-3,TGCGCCAGCAGCCAAGATTCGGGAAACATTCAGTACTTC,CASSQDSGNIQYF
.,TRBJ1-2,.,TRBV7-9,TGTGCCAGCGAGAGATGGGGGTCTGGCTATGGCTACACCTTC,CASERWGSGYGYTF
.,TRBJ2-1,TRBD2,TRBV6-4,TGTGCCAGCAGTGACAGCGGGAGTGGGTTTCATGAGCAGTTCTTC,CASSDSGSGFHEQFF
.,TRBJ1-5,TRBD1,TRBV27,TGTGCCAGCAGTCACTACCTTCCGACAGGGGAGAATCAGCCCCAGCATTTT,CASSHYLPTGENQPQHF
.,TRBJ2-1,TRBD2,TRBV27,TGTGCCAGCAGTCTTAGCGGGGGGTACAATGAGCAGTTCTTC,CASSLSGGYNEQFF
.,TRBJ2-1,TRBD2,TRBV2,TGTGCCAGCAGTGAAGCAGGTAGCGGGAGCTCCTACAATGAGCAGTTCTTC,CASSEAGSGSSYNEQFF
.,TRBJ2-5,.,TRBV11-2,TGTGCCAGCAGCTACCAGGCCTCGGGGGAGACCCAGTACTTC,CASSYQASGETQYF
.,TRBJ2-5,.,TRBV9,TGTGCCAGCAGCGCCGGTGACAGGTGGGAGACCCAGTACTTC,CASSAGDRWETQYF
.,TRBJ1-4,.,TRBV28,TGTGCCAGCAGTTTATTCAGGGGTGAAAAACTGTTTTTT,CASSLFRGEKLFF
.,TRBJ1-2,.,TRBV29-1,TGCAGCGTTCTCCCTCGGCTGGGGTCTGGCTACACCTTC,CSVLPRLGSGYTF
.,TRBJ2-1,TRBD1,TRBV11-2,TGTGCCAGCAGCTCCCGGGACAGGGGGCTTCGTGAGCAGTTCTTC,CASSSRDRGLREQFF
.,TRBJ1-2,TRBD1,TRBV5-4,TGTGCCAGCAGCCGTCCGGGACAGGGGGTAGGTGGCTACACCTTC,CASSRPGQGVGGYTF
once,TRBJ2-3,TRBD2,TRBV5-6,TGTGCCAGCAGCTTAGGGACTAGCGGGAGAACAGATACGCAGTATTTT,CASSLGTSGRTDTQYF
once,TRBJ2-1,.,TRBV7-2,TGTGCCAGCAGCTTAGTGACAGGCGGCTACAATGAGCAGTTCTTC,CASSLVTGGYNEQFF
.,TRBJ2-7,.,TRBV10-2,TGCGCCAGCAGTGCGAGGAGCTCCTACGAGCAGTACTTC,CASSARSSYEQYF
.,TRBJ2-1,TRBD1,TRBV4-1,TGCGCCAGCAGCCCCCGACAGGGGACATCCTACAATGAGCAGTTCTTC,CASSPRQGTSYNEQFF
.,TRBJ2-2,.,TRBV7-7,TGTGCCAGCAGCTTAGGACGGGGGGCGCACACCGGGGAGCTGTTTTTT,CASSLGRGAHTGELFF
.,TRBJ1-3,.,TRBV6-1,TGTGCCAGCAGTGAAGGGTTATACTCTGGAAACACCATATATTTT,CASSEGLYSGNTIYF
.,TRBJ1-1,TRBD1,TRBV2,TGTGCCAGCAGCCGAATGTTGGGGGACAGGGGACTGAACACTGAAGCTTTCTTT,CASSRMLGDRGLNTEAFF
.,TRBJ2-3,TRBD1,TRBV19,TGTGCCAGTAGTCCCGGGACAGGGGACACAGATACGCAGTATTTT,CASSPGTGDTDTQYF
once,TRBJ2-2,.,TRBV5-1,TGCGCCAGCAGCTTCAGCGGGCCGAACACCGGGGAGCTGTTTTTT,CASSFSGPNTGELFF
.,TRBJ2-5,.,TRBV7-3,TGTGCCAGCAGCACTGGGGGGGACAGCCAAGAGACCCAGTACTTC,CASSTGGDSQETQYF
.,TRBJ2-7,.,TRBV30,TGTGCCTCGGAGACTATTACAGGGAAAGGTTACGAGCAGTACTTC,CASETITGKGYEQYF
.,TRBJ2-5,.,TRBV19,TGTGCCAGTAGGAAAGAGATCCAAGAGACCCAGTACTTC,CASRKEIQETQYF